Listed below are T cell receptor beta chains from one sample, sequenced in a study of blood T cell repertoires in COVID-19. Produced via immunoSEQ multiplex PCR; TCRdb's table is partial and in-frame only. The sample has about 130,000 clones, 75% to 85% seen once. The sequenced sample consisted of peripheral blood. The receptors derive from a man aged 35 to 55 with active or convalescent COVID-19. CDR3s include the opening cysteine and the closing phenylalanine or tryptophan. The D gene is left open where the match is weak. For some rows the clone size is stated as once, few or many, or as a class when expanded; others skip it.

abundance,j_gene,d_gene,v_gene,CDR3nt,CDR3aa
.,TRBJ1-1,.,TRBV5-6,TGTGCCAGCAGCTTAGATACAGGGTCTGATGAAGCTTTCTTT,CASSLDTGSDEAFF
.,TRBJ2-5,TRBD1,TRBV2,TGTGCCAGCAGAGTACCGGGACAGCAAGAGACCCAGTACTTC,CASRVPGQQETQYF
.,TRBJ2-5,.,TRBV5-4,TGTGCCAGCAGCACCCCAGCGGACTGGCGGACCTTGACCCAGTACTTC,CASSTPADWRTLTQYF
.,TRBJ1-1,TRBD1,TRBV10-1,TGCGCCAGCAGTCGGGACAGCTTGAACACTGAAGCTTTCTTT,CASSRDSLNTEAFF
.,TRBJ2-5,.,TRBV7-9,TGTGCCAGCAGCTCAACCCGGGACGGGGTTTTAGGAGGGGAGACCCAGTACTTC,CASSSTRDGVLGGETQYF
.,TRBJ2-7,TRBD1,TRBV27,TGTGCCAGCAGAGAGACAGGGATTTACGAGCAGTACTTC,CASRETGIYEQYF
.,TRBJ1-5,TRBD1,TRBV28,TGTGCCAGCAGTCGACAAGGACAGGGCCCTCAGCCCCAGCATTTT,CASSRQGQGPQPQHF
.,TRBJ1-6,TRBD1,TRBV12-3/TRBV12-4,TGTGCCAGCAGGGACAGGGGGGCCACCCTCCACTTT,CASRDRGATLHF
.,TRBJ2-2,TRBD1,TRBV7-9,TGTGCCAGCAGTCGAACAGGGGTGGGCACCGGGGAGCTGTTTTTT,CASSRTGVGTGELFF
.,TRBJ1-2,TRBD1,TRBV6-2/TRBV6-3,TGTGCCAGCAGTTCCCGGGACAGGGGACATGGCTACACCTTC,CASSSRDRGHGYTF
.,TRBJ1-2,TRBD1,TRBV25-1,TGTGCCAGCAGTGAATCGGACAGGGACTATGGCTACACCTTC,CASSESDRDYGYTF
.,TRBJ2-4,TRBD2,TRBV19,TGTGCCAGTAGTAGAACCCCTAGCGGGAGTCACCAAAACATTCAGTACTTC,CASSRTPSGSHQNIQYF
.,TRBJ1-3,TRBD1,TRBV5-6,TGTGCCAGCAGCTATCAGGACAGGGCTGGAAACACCATATATTTT,CASSYQDRAGNTIYF
.,TRBJ2-1,TRBD2,TRBV10-3,TGTGCCATTTCAACAACCTTAGCGGGAGGCAATGAGCAGTTCTTC,CAISTTLAGGNEQFF
.,TRBJ2-7,.,TRBV6-5,TGTGCCAGCAGTTACCGACAGACCTACGAGCAGTACTTC,CASSYRQTYEQYF
.,TRBJ1-3,.,TRBV10-3,TGTGCCATCAGCCTACAGGTGGTGCCGGGAAACACCATATATTTT,CAISLQVVPGNTIYF
once,TRBJ2-5,TRBD2,TRBV11-2,TGTGCCAGCAGCTCCTACCGCCCGGGACTAGCGGAAGAGACCCAGTACTTC,CASSSYRPGLAEETQYF
.,TRBJ2-7,TRBD2,TRBV5-4,TGTGCCAGCAGCTTCGGCTCTGCGGGGGGCTACGAGCAGTACTTC,CASSFGSAGGYEQYF
.,TRBJ1-6,.,TRBV30,TGTGCCTGGAGGTTCAGGGTCACCTCCTATAATTCACCCCTCCACTTT,CAWRFRVTSYNSPLHF
.,TRBJ1-4,TRBD1,TRBV5-4,TGTGCCAGCAGCTTGAAGGGGGCGCGGGATGAAAAACTGTTTTTT,CASSLKGARDEKLFF
.,TRBJ2-2,TRBD1,TRBV24-1,TGTGCCACCAATACCGGGACAGTGAACACCGGGGAGCTGTTTTTT,CATNTGTVNTGELFF
.,TRBJ1-5,TRBD1,TRBV19,TGTGCCAGCCAGAAGGGGGCAGGGTATAGCAATCAGCCCCAGCATTTT,CASQKGAGYSNQPQHF
few,TRBJ2-3,.,TRBV21-1,TGTGCCAGCAGCAAGGGGGACAGGGTGGCAGATACGCAGTATTTT,CASSKGDRVADTQYF
.,TRBJ1-2,TRBD1,TRBV6-6,TGTGCCAGCAACGGACAGGGGTATGTTGGCTACACCTTC,CASNGQGYVGYTF
once,TRBJ1-3,.,TRBV12-5,TGTGCTAGTGGTTTATGGGCAGGGGTAGGAAGCACCATATATTTT,CASGLWAGVGSTIYF
.,TRBJ2-3,.,TRBV6-5,TGTGCCAGCATCCCTCGCAAGGGGCCCACAGATACGCAGTATTTT,CASIPRKGPTDTQYF
.,TRBJ1-1,TRBD1,TRBV12-3/TRBV12-4,TGTGCCAGCAGTTTATACAGGGGTGAAGCTTTCTTT,CASSLYRGEAFF
.,TRBJ1-4,.,TRBV6-2/TRBV6-3,TGTGCCAGCAGTTACACAGGCCTGGCGAGTGAAAAACTGTTTTTT,CASSYTGLASEKLFF
.,TRBJ2-7,TRBD1,TRBV30,TGTGCCTGGAGTGTACAGGGGGCCCCCTACGAGCAGTACTTC,CAWSVQGAPYEQYF
.,TRBJ2-3,TRBD2,TRBV7-2,TGTGCCAGCAGCTCCGTGGTGGGACGGCGGGAGTCAGATACGCAGTATTTT,CASSSVVGRRESDTQYF
.,TRBJ2-5,.,TRBV4-1,TGCGCCAGCAGCCAAGTTGGGATCAGCGGGCAAGAGACCCAGTACTTC,CASSQVGISGQETQYF
.,TRBJ2-1,TRBD2,TRBV9,TGTGCCAGCAGCGGGCGGACTAGCGGGAGGGGTGATGAGCAGTTCTTC,CASSGRTSGRGDEQFF
.,TRBJ2-7,TRBD1,TRBV7-6,TGTGCCAGCAGCTTAATAGGAGGGACAGGAGACGAGCAGTACTTC,CASSLIGGTGDEQYF
.,TRBJ1-5,TRBD1,TRBV2,TGTGCCAGCAGTAGACAGGGGGCTGGAAATCAGCCCCAGCATTTT,CASSRQGAGNQPQHF
.,TRBJ1-4,.,TRBV19,TGTGCCAGTACTCGGGACACCGTTAGAGGTGAAAAACTGTTTTTT,CASTRDTVRGEKLFF